The 10 T cell receptor beta chains listed next were all sequenced from one sample in a study of response to subunit inactivated influenza vaccine. Using its own MiXCR run on the RT-PCR reads, TCRdb lists one record per CDR3 protein. The sample holds about 150,000 distinct CDR3 sequences, around a tenth seen once. Sample: CD8+ T cells sorted from PBMCs, taken 23 months after vaccination. The receptors derive from a man between 50 and 75 years old who received an inactivated influenza vaccine.

This clonotype has more than one count but fewer than ten. The gene calls are TRBV28 and TRBJ2-5; D is possibly TRBD2 (6 bases). Trimming pared 4 bases from V and 2 bases from J, leaving 11 bases between. CDR1 and CDR2 (germline): MDHEN, SYDVKM. This CDR3 contains 14 residues. This chain's CDR3 is CASSSPREQETQYF. DNA of the CDR3: TGTGCCAGCAGTTCCCCACGGGAGCAAGAGACCCAGTACTTC.

The rearrangement uses TRBV5-4 and TRBJ2-7; D might be TRBD2 (5 bases). CDR1 and CDR2 (germline): SGHNT, YYREEE (reference sequence). The V gene lost 1 base and the J gene lost 12 bases, with 14 bases spanning the gap. This CDR3 spans 12 amino acids. As DNA, the CDR3 is TGTGCCAGCAGCTTGTCAACGGAGGAGTGGTACTTC. Translation: CASSLSTEEWYF.

This clonotype appeared many times. The junction differs from germline at one of its ends, possibly a read error. The chain joins TRBV10-3 to TRBJ1-2, with unresolved D. CDR1 and CDR2 from the germline V gene are ENHRY and SYGVKD. This CDR3 contains 13 residues. The CDR3 DNA reads TGTGCCATCAATGAGGAAACTAACTATGGCTACACCTTC. It specifies CAINEETNYGYTF.

This clonotype was found a few times. This chain connects TRBV24-1 to TRBJ2-7; 7 nucleotides agree with TRBD1. Per the germline V gene, CDR1 is KGHDR and CDR2 is SFDVKD. The CDR3 has 12 amino acids. J was trimmed by 7 bases and V by 4 bases; bases with no gene match: 3. The DNA of the CDR3 is TGTGCCACCAGTGACCACAGGGGAGAGCAGTACTTC. It is translated as CATSDHRGEQYF.

This clonotype appeared a few times. The chain links TRBV12-3 or TRBV12-4 to TRBJ2-2; 11 bases align to TRBD1. CDR3 length: 16 amino acids. The V segment lost 7 bases and the J segment 6 bases; nucleotides outside the gene matches: 10. Written as DNA, the CDR3 is TGTGCCAGCACCGACGCGGACAGGGGGCGCGCCGGGGAGCTGTTTTTT. This codes for CASTDADRGRAGELFF.

This clonotype occurred many times. The V gene is TRBV7-2, the J gene TRBJ2-7; D is perhaps TRBD2 (6 bases). This CDR3 region has 15 residues. The ends were cut back, 1 base at V and 2 bases at J, with 12 bases in the middle. Germline V gives CDR1 SGHTA, CDR2 FQGNSA. This CDR3 is CASSLGQGGPYEQYF. CDR3 nucleotides: TGTGCCAGCAGCTTAGGGCAGGGAGGACCCTACGAGCAGTACTTC.

The rearrangement links TRBV15 to TRBJ1-2; D remains unclear. Germline V gene lookup returns CDR1 LNHNV and CDR2 YYDKDF (reference sequence). The V end lost 0 bases, the J end lost 0 bases, and 14 bases lay between the germline ends. This CDR3 is built from 17 residues. CDR3 DNA sequence: TGTGCCACCAGCAGAGATCAATACGGATTAGCTAACTATGGCTACACCTTC. This translates into CATSRDQYGLANYGYTF.

The chain employs TRBV11-2 and TRBJ2-7; no definite D call. CDR3 length: 13 residues. Germline loops: CDR1 SGHAT, CDR2 FQNNGV. V shed 1 base and J shed 4 bases, with 8 bases lying between them. CDR3 residues: CASSLGPKYEQYF. DNA of the CDR3: TGTGCCAGCAGCTTAGGGCCAAAGTACGAGCAGTACTTC.

In its sample, this clonotype was seen many times. V gene TRBV4-2 combines with J gene TRBJ2-7, with D unresolved. Germline CDR1 LGHNA, CDR2 YNFKEQ. With 0 bases removed from V and 2 bases from J, the gap between germline ends came to 14 bases. CDR3 size: 16 residues. For the CDR3, the DNA is TGTGCCAGCAGCCAAGATATCCCCACCCTCGCCTACGAGCAGTACTTC. Translation: CASSQDIPTLAYEQYF.

This clonotype was seen a handful of times. This rearrangement joins TRBV9 to TRBJ2-5, with D possibly being TRBD1 (7 bases). This CDR3 is built from 15 residues. Per germline, CDR1 SGDLS and CDR2 YYNGEE. V was clipped by 4 bases and J by 5 bases, with 18 bases between them. The CDR3 bases are TGTGCCAGCAGCCCAGGGGGGCTTTCCGGGGAGACCCAGTACTTC. Its protein is CASSPGGLSGETQYF. Looking up the rest from reference TRBV9 and TRBJ2-5 gives the full variable domain: DSGVTQTPKHLITATGQRVTLRCSPRSGDLSVYWYQQSLDQGLQFLIQYYNGEERAKGNILERFSAQQFPDLHSELNLSSLELGDSALYFCASSPGGLSGETQYFGPGTRLLVL.